This T cell receptor (beta chain) was sequenced in a study of blood T cell repertoires in COVID-19. In the study overall: The study drew acute and convalescent COVID-19 samples from the United States, Italy and Spain. T cells, B-cell-depleted T cells, or PBMCs provided the cDNA or gDNA that served as material.

The CDR3 consists of 12 residues. V shed 5 bases and J shed 2 bases, with 7 bases lying between them. CDR1 and CDR2 from the germline V gene are SEHNR and FQNEAQ (reference sequence). In the authors' methods: Estimation of nucleated cell counts was performed using reference gene primer amplification. The repertoire was sequenced with immunoSEQ multiplex PCR; TCRdb's copy has only in-frame clones and lacks some. The DNA was the basis for D and trimming; V, J and clone size are from that table. The top ten clones hold less than 3% of a sample with about 250,000 clones, just over 85% of them seen once. Sequencing was done on a sample of peripheral blood. The J gene is TRBJ2-7, the V gene TRBV7-9; no clear D gene. The origin of this receptor is a woman aged 25 to 39 with active or convalescent COVID-19. Here the CDR3 reads CASSPGPYEQYF. In DNA form, the CDR3 reads TGTGCCAGCAGCCCTGGGCCCTACGAGCAGTACTTC. The entire variable domain, with the rest obtained from reference TRBV7-9 and TRBJ2-7, is as follows: DTGVSQNPRHKITKRGQNVTFRCDPISEHNRLYWYRQTLGQGPEFLTYFQNEAQLEKSRLLSDRFSAERPKGSFSTLEIQRTEQGDSAMYLCASSPGPYEQYFGPGTRLTVT.